One and the same sample provided the 5 T cell receptor beta chains below, sequenced in a study of lymphopenia after photon versus proton radiotherapy (dated by TCRdb to about 2019). Library preparation used the immunoSEQ multiplex PCR assay. Drawn from immuneACCESS, this table holds only the in-frame rearrangements with V and J called that TCRdb kept. Clones are partly lost; checked studies trace under half to an unresolved V gene and leave the rest unexplained. The sample records roughly 29,000 clones, approximately 86% of which are singletons. The ten biggest clones cover 50% of the sample. Sequenced here: peripheral blood, sampled from a patient treated with proton-based radiotherapy. The receptors derive from a woman aged 55-69 years with cholangiocarcinoma. Some clones in this sample may be carry-over from other donors' samples.

A word on this clone: Compared with germline, one end of the junction differs, possibly owing to a read error. V is TRBV7-9 and J is TRBJ1-1, with 10 bases fitting TRBD1. The CDR3 has 19 residues. The germline gives CDR1 SEHNR, CDR2 FQNEAQ (reference sequence). CDR3 sequence reads: CASSLARAGTGEGNTEAFF. The CDR3 DNA sequence: TGTGCCAGCAGCCTAGCTAGGGCCGGGACAGGGGAAGGTAACACTGAAGCTTTCTTT.

This clone was detected a few times. The rearrangement links TRBV7-8 to TRBJ1-1; 9 bases line up with TRBD1. V shed 4 bases, J shed 4 bases, and the junction held 10 bases outside the gene matches. Per germline, CDR1 SGHVS and CDR2 FQNEAQ. This CDR3 is built from 16 residues. The CDR3 here is CASSSLGGTGTTEAFF. The CDR3 DNA follows: TGTGCCAGCAGCTCCCTAGGTGGGACAGGGACCACTGAAGCTTTCTTT.

The genes are TRBV4-1 and TRBJ1-6; 8 bases are a match to TRBD1. The V gene end was trimmed by 0 bases and the J gene end by 10 bases; junction bases not matched to a gene: 11. This CDR3 spans 17 amino acids. The V gene's germline CDR1 is MGHRA and CDR2 YSYEKL. The CDR3 loop reads CASSQEGWTGSGSPLHF. CDR3 sequence (DNA): TGCGCCAGCAGCCAAGAAGGTTGGACAGGGAGTGGATCACCCCTCCACTTT.

The rearrangement links TRBV4-1 to TRBJ2-7; tentatively, D is TRBD2 (6 bases). V gave up 2 bases and J gave up 1 base, with 15 bases separating them. The CDR3 totals 16 residues. Germline V CDR1 and CDR2: MGHRA, YSYEKL. In DNA, the CDR3 is TGCGCCAGCAGCCAAAAGTCGGGGGAGAAGTCCTACGAGCAGTACTTC. Translating gives CASSQKSGEKSYEQYF.

The chain combines TRBV18 with TRBJ2-7, with D tentatively TRBD1 (6 bases). Germline CDR1 is KGHSH and CDR2 is LQKENI. This CDR3 comprises 14 residues. Between the trimmed V and J ends, which lost 0 bases and 4 bases, there was a span of 10 bases. CDR3 loop: CASSPPSGAYEQYF. The CDR3, as DNA: TGTGCCAGCTCACCACCATCAGGGGCATACGAGCAGTACTTC.